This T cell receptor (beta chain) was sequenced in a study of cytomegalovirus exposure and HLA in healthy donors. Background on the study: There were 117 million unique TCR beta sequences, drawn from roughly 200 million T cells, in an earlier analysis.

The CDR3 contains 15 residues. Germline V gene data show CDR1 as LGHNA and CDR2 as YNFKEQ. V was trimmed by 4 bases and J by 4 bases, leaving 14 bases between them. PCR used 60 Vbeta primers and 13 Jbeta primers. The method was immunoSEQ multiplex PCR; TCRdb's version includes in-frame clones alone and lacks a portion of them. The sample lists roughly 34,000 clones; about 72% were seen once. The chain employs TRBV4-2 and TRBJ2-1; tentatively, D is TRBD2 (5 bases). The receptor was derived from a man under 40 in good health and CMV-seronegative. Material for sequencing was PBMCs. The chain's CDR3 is CASSRSDGKYNEQFF. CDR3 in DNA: TGTGCCAGCAGCCGCTCGGACGGGAAGTACAATGAGCAGTTCTTC.